The clone carrying this TCR beta chain has just a few counts. Its specificity is unknown. V was clipped by 2 bases and J by 0 bases, with 19 bases between them. CDR1 and CDR2 from the germline V gene are SGHVS and FNYEAQ. This CDR3 has 18 residues. This sample's TCRbeta library carried unique molecular identifier barcodes. TCRdb processed the PCR reads anew with MiXCR; each CDR3 protein has one entry. In the table there are fewer than 400,000 distinct CDR3 sequences, approximately 23% of which are singletons. The record originates from a study of T-cell reconstitution after alpha-beta-depleted transplantation in children. Findings of the study overall: It was surviving recipient T cells and thymic progenitors that gave some patients high TCRbeta diversity at day 60. One year after transplant, T-cell counts and diversity came mostly from newly produced T cells.

This sequence originates from a male patient between 5 and 17 years old who had a stem cell transplant for acute lymphoblastic leukemia, so the T cells may come from the graft donor. The rearrangement uses TRBV7-6 and TRBJ1-2, with a tentative D call TRBD1 (5 bases). The specimen was PBMCs, mostly from graft donor cells, collected 180 days after TCRalphabeta/CD19-depleted stem cell transplant. CDR3 loop: CASSLLGGVTGTNYGYTF. CDR3 in DNA: TGTGCCAGCAGCTTATTGGGAGGGGTGACGGGGACTAACTATGGCTACACCTTC.